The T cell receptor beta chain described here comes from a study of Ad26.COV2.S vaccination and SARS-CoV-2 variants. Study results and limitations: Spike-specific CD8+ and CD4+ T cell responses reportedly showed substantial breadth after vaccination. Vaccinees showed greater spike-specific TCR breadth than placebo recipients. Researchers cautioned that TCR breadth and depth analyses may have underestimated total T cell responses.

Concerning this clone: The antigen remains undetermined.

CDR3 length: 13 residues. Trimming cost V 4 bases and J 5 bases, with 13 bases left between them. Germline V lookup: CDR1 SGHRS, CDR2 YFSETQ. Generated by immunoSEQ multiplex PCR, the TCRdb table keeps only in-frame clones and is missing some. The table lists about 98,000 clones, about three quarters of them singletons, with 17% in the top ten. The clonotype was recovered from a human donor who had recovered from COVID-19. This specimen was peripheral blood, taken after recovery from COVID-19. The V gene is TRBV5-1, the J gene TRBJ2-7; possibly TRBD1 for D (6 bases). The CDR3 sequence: CASSTGGTNEQYF. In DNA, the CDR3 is TGCGCCAGCAGCACGGGTGGGACAAACGAGCAGTACTTC.